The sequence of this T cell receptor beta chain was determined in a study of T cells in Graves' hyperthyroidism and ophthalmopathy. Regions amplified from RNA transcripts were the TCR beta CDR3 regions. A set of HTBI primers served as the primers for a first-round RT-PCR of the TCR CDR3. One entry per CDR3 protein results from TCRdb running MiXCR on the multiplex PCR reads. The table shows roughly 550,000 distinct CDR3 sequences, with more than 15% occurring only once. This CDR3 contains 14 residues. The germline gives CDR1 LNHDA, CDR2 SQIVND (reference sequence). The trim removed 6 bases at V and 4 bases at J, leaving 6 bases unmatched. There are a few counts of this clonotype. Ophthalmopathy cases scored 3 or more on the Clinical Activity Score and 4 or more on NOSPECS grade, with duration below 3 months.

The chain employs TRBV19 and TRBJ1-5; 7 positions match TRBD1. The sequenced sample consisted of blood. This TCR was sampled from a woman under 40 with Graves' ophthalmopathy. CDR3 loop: CASSPGTENQPQHF. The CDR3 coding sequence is TGTGCCAGTAGCCCCGGGACAGAAAATCAGCCCCAGCATTTT.